Listed below are T cell receptor beta chains from one sample, sequenced in a study of blood T cell repertoires in COVID-19. Clones were read by immunoSEQ multiplex PCR, and TCRdb kept only the in-frame ones, dropping some. The sample gives 200,000 to 250,000 clones, 84% of which show up once; 7.8% is in the top ten. The sequenced material came from peripheral blood. The receptor set was obtained from a woman older than 75 with COVID-19, enrolled during active disease. CDR3s include the opening cysteine and the closing phenylalanine or tryptophan. D genes are given only for firm matches. The size field is filled for only some rows; it gives once, few, many or a size class.

d_call j_call v_call cdr3_length clone_size cdr3_aa cdr3_nt
- TRBJ1-1 TRBV2 13 - CASSTGVDTEAFF TGTGCCAGCAGTACCGGGGTAGACACTGAAGCTTTCTTT
TRBD2 TRBJ2-7 TRBV5-1 15 - CASSLVSGSSYEQYF TGCGCCAGCAGCTTGGTCAGCGGGAGCTCCTACGAGCAGTACTTC
- TRBJ2-5 TRBV27 15 - CASSLLNTGKETQYF TGTGCCAGCAGTTTATTGAATACAGGGAAAGAGACCCAGTACTTC
- TRBJ2-5 TRBV7-3 15 - CASSFQRGEQETQYF TGTGCCAGCAGCTTCCAACGCGGGGAACAAGAGACCCAGTACTTC
- TRBJ1-1 TRBV9 12 - CASSAPGTEAFF TGTGCCAGCAGCGCACCGGGCACTGAAGCTTTCTTT
TRBD1 TRBJ2-7 TRBV5-1 13 once CASSAGQAYEQYF TGCGCCAGCAGCGCGGGACAGGCCTACGAGCAGTACTTC
TRBD2 TRBJ2-3 TRBV14 20 - CASSSGDSGMWVLGTDTQYF TGTGCCAGCAGCTCAGGTGATAGCGGGATGTGGGTCTTGGGCACAGATACGCAGTATTTT
TRBD1 TRBJ2-1 TRBV4-1 15 - CASRPGTGSWNEQFF TGCGCCAGCAGACCCGGGACAGGGTCTTGGAATGAGCAGTTCTTC
TRBD2 TRBJ2-7 TRBV7-9 15 - CASSPTGGGSYEQYF TGTGCCAGCAGCCCTACGGGCGGGGGATCCTACGAGCAGTACTTC
- TRBJ1-5 TRBV6-1 19 once CASSAEGARRSSGNQPQHF TGTGCCAGCAGTGCAGAAGGAGCCCGTCGGAGCAGCGGAAATCAGCCCCAGCATTTT
- TRBJ1-5 TRBV2 15 - CASSEESGVSQPQHF TGTGCCAGCAGTGAAGAGTCAGGGGTTAGTCAGCCCCAGCATTTT
- TRBJ2-1 TRBV10-1 15 - CASSARDLLWSEQFF TGCGCCAGCAGTGCGCGGGACCTCTTATGGAGTGAGCAGTTCTTC
- TRBJ2-2 TRBV18 16 few CASSVGAAGNTGELFF TGTGCCAGCTCAGTGGGTGCAGCGGGGAACACCGGGGAGCTGTTTTTT
- TRBJ2-7 TRBV12-5 12 - CASGNRVNEQYF TGTGCTAGTGGAAACAGGGTTAACGAGCAGTACTTC
- TRBJ1-3 TRBV5-1 12 once CASSSTGNTIYF TGCGCCAGCAGCTCAACTGGAAACACCATATATTTT
- TRBJ1-5 TRBV28 14 - CASIQGNSNQPQHF TGTGCCAGCATCCAGGGAAATAGCAATCAGCCCCAGCATTTT
TRBD2 TRBJ2-5 TRBV3-1/TRBV3-2 15 - CASSQGGVRAETQYF TGTGCCAGCAGCCAGGGGGGGGTTAGGGCAGAGACCCAGTACTTC